The TCR beta chain described here comes from a study of CD8 T cells in Susac syndrome. Study-level points and caveats: The number of Susac-specific public clones found was sixteen in total CD8+ repertoires and five in CD8+ TEMRA repertoires. Clonal expansion of Susac CD8+ cells peaked in TEMRA cells, and it also peaked in active patients. The number of individuals included in the study's TCR sequencing and HLA analysis was acknowledged as relatively small.

This clonotype was seen once. The antigen is unknown. Trimming cost V 2 bases and J 5 bases, with 17 bases left between them. CDR1 SGDLS and CDR2 YYNGEE come from the germline V gene. The CDR3 loop spans 15 amino acids. The authors reverse transcribed roughly 0.5 to 1 ug RNA with random hexamers. TCRdb re-called the immunoSEQ multiplex PCR reads through MiXCR, storing one row per CDR3 protein. Among about 100,000 distinct CDR3 sequences listed, nearly 97% were seen once. The chain has TRBV9 and TRBJ2-7, with TRBD1 as a possible D gene (6 bases). Sequencing was carried out using CD8+ T cells from PBMCs. This clonotype was obtained from a human donor with Susac syndrome. CDR3 sequence: CASSVETGGNDEQYF. The CDR3 bases are TGTGCCAGCAGCGTGGAGACAGGTGGTAATGACGAGCAGTACTTC.